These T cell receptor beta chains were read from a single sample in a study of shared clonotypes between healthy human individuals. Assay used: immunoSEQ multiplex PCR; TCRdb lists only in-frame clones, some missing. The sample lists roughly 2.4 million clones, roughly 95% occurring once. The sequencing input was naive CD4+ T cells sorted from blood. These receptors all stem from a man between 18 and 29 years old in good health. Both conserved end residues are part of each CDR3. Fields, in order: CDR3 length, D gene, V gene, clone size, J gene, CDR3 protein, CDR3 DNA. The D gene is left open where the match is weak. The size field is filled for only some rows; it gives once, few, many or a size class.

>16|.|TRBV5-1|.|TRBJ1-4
CASSAGQNSRSEKLFF
TGCGCCAGCAGCGCCGGACAGAACTCGCGGTCTGAAAAACTGTTTTTT
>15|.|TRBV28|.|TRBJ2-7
CASSFMAAGPYEQYF
TGTGCCAGCAGTTTCATGGCGGCGGGGCCCTACGAGCAGTACTTC
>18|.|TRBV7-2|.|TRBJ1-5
CASSLVPSRQGSNQPQHF
TGTGCCAGCAGCTTAGTTCCCTCAAGGCAGGGTAGCAATCAGCCCCAGCATTTT
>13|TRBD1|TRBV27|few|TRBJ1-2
CASRSGGLDGYTF
TGTGCCAGCAGGTCAGGGGGCTTGGATGGCTACACCTTC
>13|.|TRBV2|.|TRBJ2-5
CASNQVGQETQYF
TGTGCCAGCAATCAAGTCGGCCAAGAGACCCAGTACTTC
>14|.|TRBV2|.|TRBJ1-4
CASSVKGANEKLFF
TGTGCCAGCAGTGTGAAGGGAGCTAATGAAAAACTGTTTTTT
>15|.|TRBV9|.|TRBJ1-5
CASSGDGLSNQPQHF
TGTGCCAGCAGTGGGGACGGACTTAGCAATCAGCCCCAGCATTTT
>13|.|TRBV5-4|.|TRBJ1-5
CASSPDLDQPQHF
TGTGCCAGCAGCCCCGACTTGGATCAGCCCCAGCATTTT
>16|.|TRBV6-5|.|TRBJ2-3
CASSYSRRVVTDTQYF
TGTGCCAGCAGTTACTCTCGGCGGGTCGTCACAGATACGCAGTATTTT
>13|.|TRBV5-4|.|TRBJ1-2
CASSLPGDYGYTF
TGTGCCAGCAGCTTGCCGGGGGACTATGGCTACACCTTC
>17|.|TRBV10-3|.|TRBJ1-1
CAISESAGRPMNTEAFF
TGTGCCATCAGTGAGTCGGCGGGACGACCCATGAACACTGAAGCTTTCTTT
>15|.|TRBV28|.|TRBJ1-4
CASSRRTDLNEKLFF
TGTGCCAGCAGTCGACGGACAGATCTTAATGAAAAACTGTTTTTT
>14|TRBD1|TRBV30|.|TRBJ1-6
CAWSVGDRGSPLHF
TGTGCCTGGAGTGTAGGGGACAGGGGGTCACCCCTCCACTTT
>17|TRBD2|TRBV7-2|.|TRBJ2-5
CASSLDYLAGRQETQYF
TGTGCCAGCAGCTTAGATTACCTAGCGGGAAGGCAAGAGACCCAGTACTTC
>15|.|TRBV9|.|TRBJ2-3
CASSVAPARGDTQYF
TGTGCCAGCAGCGTAGCCCCCGCGCGGGGAGATACGCAGTATTTT
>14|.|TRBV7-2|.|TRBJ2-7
CASTLRGVFYEQYF
TGTGCCAGCACACTGAGGGGGGTTTTCTACGAGCAGTACTTC
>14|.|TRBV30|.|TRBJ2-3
CAWSPLRRADTQYF
TGTGCCTGGAGCCCTTTACGTAGAGCAGATACGCAGTATTTT
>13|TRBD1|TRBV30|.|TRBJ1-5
CAWSQGVNQPQHF
TGTGCCTGGTCCCAGGGGGTAAATCAGCCCCAGCATTTT
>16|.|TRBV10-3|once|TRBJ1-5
CATMDPGTPSNQPQHF
TGTGCCACCATGGACCCCGGGACACCGAGCAATCAGCCCCAGCATTTT
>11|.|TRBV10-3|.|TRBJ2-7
CAISPGYEQYF
TGTGCCATCAGTCCCGGCTACGAGCAGTACTTC
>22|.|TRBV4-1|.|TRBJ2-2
CASSQEVSRPGVSRSYTGELFF
TGCGCCAGCAGCCAAGAGGTTTCACGGCCGGGTGTTAGCCGCTCCTACACCGGGGAGCTGTTTTTT
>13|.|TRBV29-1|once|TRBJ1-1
CSVGLNMNTEAFF
TGCAGCGTTGGGCTGAACATGAACACTGAAGCTTTCTTT
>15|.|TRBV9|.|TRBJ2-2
CASSPRAPNTGELFF
TGTGCCAGCAGCCCCCGGGCCCCCAACACCGGGGAGCTGTTTTTT
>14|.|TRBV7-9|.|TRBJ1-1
CASSPNRGNTEAFF
TGTGCCAGCAGCCCGAATAGGGGGAACACTGAAGCTTTCTTT
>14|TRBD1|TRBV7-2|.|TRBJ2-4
CASSTDRGKNIQYF
TGTGCCAGCAGCACCGACAGGGGCAAAAACATTCAGTACTTC
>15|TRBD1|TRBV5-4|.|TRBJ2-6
CASRLDRAGANVLTF
TGTGCCAGCAGACTTGACAGGGCTGGGGCCAACGTCCTGACTTTC
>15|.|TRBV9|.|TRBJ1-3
CASSVAGFAGNTIYF
TGTGCCAGCAGCGTAGCAGGGTTCGCTGGAAACACCATATATTTT
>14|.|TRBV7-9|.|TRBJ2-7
CASSLSQGGYEQYF
TGTGCCAGCAGCTTAAGCCAGGGGGGTTACGAGCAGTACTTC
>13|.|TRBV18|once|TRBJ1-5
CASAKDPNQPQHF
TGTGCCAGCGCGAAGGATCCAAATCAGCCCCAGCATTTT
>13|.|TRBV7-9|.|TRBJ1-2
CASSPLPGHGYTF
TGTGCCAGCAGCCCCCTCCCGGGGCATGGCTACACCTTC
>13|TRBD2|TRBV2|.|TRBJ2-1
CASSRTSYNEQFF
TGTGCCAGCAGTCGGACTAGCTACAATGAGCAGTTCTTC
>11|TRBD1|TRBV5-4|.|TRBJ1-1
CASTGQGEAFF
TGTGCCAGCACCGGACAGGGTGAAGCTTTCTTT
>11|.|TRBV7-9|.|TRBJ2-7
CASSYHLEQYF
TGTGCCAGCAGCTATCACCTCGAGCAGTACTTC
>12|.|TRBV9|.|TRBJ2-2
CASSVEAGELFF
TGTGCCAGCAGCGTAGAAGCCGGGGAGCTGTTTTTT
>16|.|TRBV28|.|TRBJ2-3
CASSRWILASTDTQYF
TGTGCCAGCAGCCGCTGGATACTAGCTAGCACAGATACGCAGTATTTT
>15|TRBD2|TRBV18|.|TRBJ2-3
CASSPQAGGRDTQYF
TGTGCCAGCTCACCGCAAGCGGGGGGGCGAGATACGCAGTATTTT
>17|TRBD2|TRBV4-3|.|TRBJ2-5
CASSLSLAGGPWETQYF
TGCGCCAGCAGCCTCAGTCTAGCGGGAGGGCCGTGGGAGACCCAGTACTTC
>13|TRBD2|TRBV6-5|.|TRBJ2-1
CASSRGGANEQFF
TGTGCCAGCAGTCGGGGGGGGGCCAATGAGCAGTTCTTC
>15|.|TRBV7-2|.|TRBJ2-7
CASSVQPGLFYEQYF
TGTGCCAGCAGCGTCCAACCGGGACTCTTCTACGAGCAGTACTTC
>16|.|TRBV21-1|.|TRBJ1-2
CASSKARGGLNYGYTF
TGTGCCAGCAGCAAAGCGCGGGGGGGACTGAACTATGGCTACACCTTC
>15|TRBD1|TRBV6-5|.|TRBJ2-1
CASSYDPDRQNEQFF
TGTGCCAGCAGTTACGATCCGGACAGGCAAAATGAGCAGTTCTTC
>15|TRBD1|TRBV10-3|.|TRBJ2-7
CAISEFGQGSYEQYF
TGTGCCATCAGTGAGTTTGGACAGGGCTCCTACGAGCAGTACTTC
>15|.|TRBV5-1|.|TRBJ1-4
CASSLGTEANEKLFF
TGCGCCAGCAGCTTGGGGACGGAAGCCAATGAAAAACTGTTTTTT
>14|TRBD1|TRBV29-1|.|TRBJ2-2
CSVQDRVNTGELFF
TGCAGCGTGCAGGACAGGGTGAACACCGGGGAGCTGTTTTTT
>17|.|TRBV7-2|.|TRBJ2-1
CASSLARRDSSYNEQFF
TGTGCCAGCAGCTTAGCCAGGCGAGACAGCTCCTACAATGAGCAGTTCTTC
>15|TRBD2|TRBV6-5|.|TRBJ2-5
CASRFTSGGRETQYF
TGTGCCAGCAGGTTTACTAGCGGGGGGCGGGAGACCCAGTACTTC
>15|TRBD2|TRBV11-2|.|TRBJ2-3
CASSSEGGAIDTQYF
TGTGCCAGCAGCTCGGAGGGAGGGGCGATAGATACGCAGTATTTT
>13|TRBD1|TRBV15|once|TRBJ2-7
CATSKDRTYEQYF
TGTGCCACCAGCAAGGACAGGACTTACGAGCAGTACTTC